A selection of T cell receptor beta chains follows, all from one sample in a study of resident and recirculating memory T cells in vitiligo. Repertoires were generated with immunoSEQ multiplex PCR, while TCRdb's copy carries only in-frame clones and drops some. The sample holds fewer than 80,000 clones; more than 85% are singletons and the top ten take 4.9%. The material sequenced was blood. These receptors were obtained from a male donor with vitiligo. CDR3s leave out the opening cysteine and the closing phenylalanine or tryptophan. Expanded clones get a size class; other rows say once, few or many, or leave the size out.

j_call | v_call | clone_size | cdr3_aa
TRBJ2-7 | TRBV5-1 | - | ASSRTGGRDYEQY
TRBJ1-1 | TRBV30 | - | AWSVHRTEAF
TRBJ2-7 | TRBV28 | - | ASSFGTDIYEQY
TRBJ1-4 | TRBV5-1 | - | ASSHRDSGEKLF
TRBJ1-2 | TRBV12-2 | - | ASRLRRNYGYT
TRBJ1-5 | TRBV19 | once | ASRWGGSSNQPQH
TRBJ1-3 | TRBV28 | - | ASSLWGQSSGNTIY
TRBJ2-2 | TRBV7-2 | - | ASSLVGRGPGELF
TRBJ1-1 | TRBV19 | - | ASSIDLDRGRTEAF
TRBJ1-1 | TRBV6-5 | - | ASSYRTVDTEAF
TRBJ2-1 | TRBV4-3 | - | ASSQSPGGGSDEQF
TRBJ1-1 | TRBV15 | - | ATRTRGTEAF
TRBJ2-3 | TRBV7-9 | - | ASSITGASTDTQY
TRBJ1-3 | TRBV4-2 | - | ASSEGGTGNTIY
TRBJ2-3 | TRBV29-1 | - | SVEVGGEGSDTQY
TRBJ1-1 | TRBV7-9 | - | ASSYVWGGRISNTEAF
TRBJ1-2 | TRBV28 | - | ASSIATGSIYGYT
TRBJ2-6 | TRBV10-3 | - | ASTTGDLSGANVLT
TRBJ2-5 | TRBV7-7 | once | ASSRDYQETQY
TRBJ2-3 | TRBV7-3 | - | ASSLAGELGIDTQY
TRBJ2-7 | TRBV6-5 | - | ASSYSPLYEQY
TRBJ1-1 | TRBV11-3 | medium-sized | ASSLGTINTEAF
TRBJ2-7 | TRBV13 | - | ASSLGSGSEQY
TRBJ2-3 | TRBV5-1 | - | ASSLGQISTDTQY
TRBJ2-5 | TRBV5-6 | - | ASSLKEGTGVETQY
TRBJ1-4 | TRBV28 | - | ASRVGSPGGEKLF
TRBJ2-5 | TRBV6-5 | - | ASSYSGGAQY
TRBJ1-6 | TRBV13 | - | ASSPPGQINSPLH
TRBJ1-5 | TRBV7-9 | - | ASSVDRAHQPQH
TRBJ1-2 | TRBV15 | - | ATSRDPRQGADYGYT
TRBJ1-2 | TRBV4-1 | - | ASSQTGQSTYGYT
TRBJ2-1 | TRBV29-1 | - | SVDGPGQGSYNEQF
TRBJ1-2 | TRBV4-3 | - | ASSQDKQQGVGGYT
TRBJ2-3 | TRBV7-9 | - | ASSSGQADTQY
TRBJ2-5 | TRBV30 | - | AWTSGREQY
TRBJ2-7 | TRBV28 | - | ASSLTGTGREQY
TRBJ2-7 | TRBV28 | - | ASSFGGEGSYEQY
TRBJ2-5 | TRBV10-3 | - | AIMEGETQY
TRBJ1-5 | TRBV19 | - | ASSVRQGVGQPQH
TRBJ2-1 | TRBV5-4 | - | ASRASGLPGNEQF
TRBJ1-1 | TRBV6-6 | once | ASSYGTPNTEAF
TRBJ1-2 | TRBV18 | - | ASSPTGEDGYT
TRBJ1-2 | TRBV29-1 | - | SGGTGGNYGYT
TRBJ1-2 | TRBV11-2 | - | ASSLESWDRRDAWSYGYT
TRBJ1-1 | TRBV5-1 | - | ASSLAGTMNTEAF
TRBJ2-3 | TRBV10-2 | - | ASSDLAGRTDTQY
TRBJ1-2 | TRBV5-4 | - | ASSLDETANYGYT
TRBJ1-3 | TRBV6-5 | - | ASSYSYRRSGNTIY
TRBJ2-7 | TRBV5-4 | - | ASSLMGGGKSSYEQY
TRBJ2-5 | TRBV5-8 | - | ASSSGQEQETQY
TRBJ2-2 | TRBV9 | few | ASSVTGANTGELF
TRBJ2-3 | TRBV6-1 | - | ASSDPPGTSGTDTQY
TRBJ1-2 | TRBV4-3 | - | ASSQPWDRRSNYGYT
TRBJ1-5 | TRBV19 | medium-sized | ASSMGGGYNQPQH
TRBJ2-4 | TRBV19 | - | ATPDFKNIQY
TRBJ1-1 | TRBV4-3 | - | ASSQDLEGRRTEAF
TRBJ1-1 | TRBV6-5 | - | AAKTTGLNTEAF
TRBJ2-7 | TRBV25-1 | - | ASSDPGGTRSYEQY
TRBJ2-4 | TRBV4-3 | - | ASSQDPGHPERNIQY